This T cell receptor beta chain is drawn from a study of human T cells and chemical hapten exposure. Time point meaning: patch test 1, 2 weeks after DPC sensitization. Treatment of the sample: therapeutic diphenylcyclopropenone sensitization with weekly scalp DPC. One entry per CDR3 protein results from TCRdb running MiXCR on the RACE reads. The profile shows 75,000 to 100,000 distinct CDR3 sequences, roughly a tenth of them singletons. This clonotype was counted between two and nine times. The starting material was whole blood, obtained in connection with sensitization to the hapten diphenylcyclopropenone (DPC). This receptor was identified in a man in his forties with alopecia areata. Some clones in this sample may be carry-over from other donors' samples.

CDR3 region: CSARDRNSGSHEQYF. The DNA of the CDR3 is TGCAGTGCTAGAGATCGGAATAGCGGGAGCCACGAGCAGTACTTC. V usage is TRBV20-1 and J usage is TRBJ2-7; TRBD2 agrees at 9 bases. This CDR3 is 15 amino acids long. Germline V gene data show CDR1 as DFQATT and CDR2 as SNEGSKA (reference sequence). J was trimmed by 5 bases and V by 0 bases; bases with no gene match: 8.